This T cell receptor (beta chain) was identified during a study of response to subunit inactivated influenza vaccine. Study-wide results and caveats: The authors suggested that few new T cells are recruited per seasonal influenza vaccination.

The V and J ends lost 0 bases and 2 bases respectively, with 14 bases between them. Germline lookup yields CDR1 MNHEY and CDR2 SVGAGI. The CDR3 has 16 amino acids. Each CDR3 protein is one row after TCRdb ran MiXCR on the RT-PCR reads. The repertoire holds hundreds of thousands of distinct CDR3 sequences, with approximately 15% as singletons. Remarks on this clonotype: The antigen remains undetermined.

The V call is TRBV6-5, the J call TRBJ2-7, with D tentatively TRBD1 (6 bases). This clonotype originated in a man aged 50-60 years who received an inactivated influenza vaccine. The specimen was PBMCs from blood, collected 12 days after vaccination. CDR3 coding DNA: TGTGCCAGCAGTTACTCCGGCAGGGGCCCTACCTACGAGCAGTACTTC. Its protein product is CASSYSGRGPTYEQYF.